The text below deals with one T cell receptor (beta chain). Its antigen has not been determined. No base quality information exists; no much larger clone differs at one position. The protocol used for the library was the immunoSEQ multiplex PCR assay. This immuneACCESS table, as held by TCRdb, lists in-frame sequences with V and J called but not all clones. Of the missing ones, under half trace to an unresolved V gene in checked studies; the others have no known cause. This sample gives 40,000 to 50,000 clones in total; roughly 80% of them show up just once. The ten biggest clones cover approximately 3.4% of the sample. The study evaluated CTLA-4 blockade (ipilimumab) given together with focal radiation therapy in patients who had chemo-refractory metastatic non-small-cell lung cancer. These data originate in a study of radiotherapy plus CTLA-4 blockade in lung cancer (dated by TCRdb to between 2017 and 2018). As for the study more broadly: Among the enrolled patients, roughly 19% had an objective response, and 31% reached disease control.

Overall study results and their limits: The strongest predictors of response were reported to be early dynamic shifts in blood T cell clones along with a rise in serum interferon-beta following radiation. After treatment with radiotherapy and ipilimumab, TCR clones that originated in tumors expanded in peripheral blood.

Compared with germline, V lacks 5 bases and J lacks 1 base; bases without a gene match: 5. The germline V gene encodes CDR1 LNHDA and CDR2 SQIVND (reference sequence). Its CDR3 holds 15 amino acids, cysteine through phenylalanine. Of all the DNA, just the CDR3 is kept, 45 bases in frame from base 1. The sample in question was peripheral blood, obtained from a patient treated with radiotherapy plus ipilimumab. This sequence originates from a human donor with non-small cell lung cancer who had stable disease on radiotherapy plus ipilimumab. The chain links TRBV19 with TRBJ1-5, and 7 junctional nucleotides match TRBD1. The DNA sequence is given as TGTGCCAGTAGTTCCCGACAGGGAAGCAATCAGCCCCAGCATTTT. This translates into CASSSRQGSNQPQHF.